The text below deals with one T cell receptor beta chain. V gave up 7 bases and J gave up 14 bases, with 12 bases separating them. The CDR3 covers 11 residues. CDR1 MDHEN and CDR2 SYDVKM come from the germline V gene. TCRdb's copy holds only in-frame clones and misses some; the assay was immunoSEQ multiplex PCR. Here the sample spans about 84,000 clones, roughly 72% being singletons. This specimen comes from a study of blood T cell repertoires in COVID-19. About the research overall: Sample material is recorded as cDNA or gDNA derived from T cells, B-cell-depleted T cells, or PBMCs.

This rearrangement joins TRBV28 to TRBJ1-6; D not resolved. The origin of this receptor is a man aged 65-85 years with acute or convalescent COVID-19. The sample was peripheral blood. Here the CDR3 DNA reads TGTGCCAGCAACTACCTCAACACCCTCCACTTT. Its protein is CASNYLNTLHF.